A single sample gave rise to the 17 T cell receptor beta chains below, sequenced in a study of blood T cells in healthy people across ages. Next came a second PCR, run for about 6 to 11 cycles, which used a sample-barcoded 5' primer along with a J-beta primer mix. TCRdb redid the calling of the 5' RACE reads with MiXCR, one entry per CDR3 protein. The table shows some 760,000 distinct CDR3 sequences, with about 25% occurring only once. These data are also associated with another study on T cells of mothers and their children.

The specimen sequenced was blood. These receptors originate from a boy younger than 18 in good health.

The rearrangement links TRBV20-1 to TRBJ1-4; D gene uncertain. With 0 bases removed from V and 0 bases from J, the gap between germline ends came to 8 bases. Germline V CDR1 and CDR2: DFQATT, SNEGSKA (reference sequence). CDR3 length equals 15 residues. CDR3 sequence reads: CSARDPSTTNEKLFF. For the CDR3, the DNA is TGCAGTGCTAGAGACCCCTCAACAACTAATGAAAAACTGTTTTTT.

In its sample, this clonotype was seen a few times. The V and J genes are TRBV6-1 and TRBJ1-4; no clear D. V lost 6 bases and J 8 bases, leaving 7 bases between the germline ends. Germline CDR1 and CDR2: MNHNS and SASEGT. This CDR3 comprises 11 residues. The CDR3 DNA sequence: TGTGCCAGCAGAGGAACCGAAAAACTGTTTTTT. Translation: CASRGTEKLFF.

The chain employs TRBV7-8 and TRBJ1-4; TRBD1 might be the D (6 bases). The V end lost 8 bases, the J end lost 5 bases, and 15 bases lay between the germline ends. Per the germline V gene, CDR1 is SGHVS and CDR2 is FQNEAQ. The CDR3 runs to 14 residues. The CDR3 nucleotides are TGTGCCAGCTCGGGGGGGCAGAAGAATGAAAAACTGTTTTTT. Translated: CASSGGQKNEKLFF.

This clonotype was observed a few times. The chain uses TRBV29-1 and TRBJ1-1, with D perhaps TRBD1 (5 bases). V lost 3 bases, J lost 9 bases, and 17 bases lay in between. The CDR3 runs to 13 residues. Per the germline V gene, CDR1 is SQVTM and CDR2 is ANQGSEA. This CDR3 is CSVDGSTELQAFF. CDR3 coding DNA: TGCAGCGTTGATGGGTCGACAGAGTTGCAAGCTTTCTTT.

This chain joins TRBV21-1 and TRBJ2-5; TRBD1, the D gene given by the table, was not confirmed from the DNA. TRBV21-1 is reported as a pseudogene. The CDR3 extends over 16 amino acids. The CDR3 loop reads CASSKVKHRGKETQYF. CDR3 sequence (DNA): TGTGCCAGCAGCAAAGTGAAGCACAGGGGTAAAGAGACCCAGTACTTC.

This clonotype has only a few counts. This chain links TRBV12-3 or TRBV12-4 with TRBJ2-5, with 7 bases that match TRBD1. The CDR3 loop spans 14 amino acids. J gave up 5 bases and V 6 bases, and 9 bases lay outside the gene matches. The CDR3 coding sequence is TGTGCCAGCAGCCCGACAGGGTTAATGGAGACCCAGTACTTC. Protein: CASSPTGLMETQYF.

This clonotype was counted ten times or more. The V and J genes are TRBV20-1 and TRBJ2-3; 10 positions agree with TRBD2. J was trimmed by 0 bases and V by 0 bases; bases with no gene match: 9. The CDR3 totals 18 residues. Per the germline V gene, CDR1 is DFQATT and CDR2 is SNEGSKA (reference sequence). The CDR3 DNA reads TGCAGTGCTAGAGATAGAGTAGCGGGAGGACCTAGCACAGATACGCAGTATTTT. Amino acid sequence: CSARDRVAGGPSTDTQYF.

The V gene is TRBV20-1, the J gene TRBJ2-7, with 7 nucleotides matching TRBD1. V was clipped by 6 bases and J by 6 bases; unmatched bases: 5. The V gene's germline CDR1 is DFQATT and CDR2 SNEGSKA (reference sequence). This CDR3 has 11 amino acids. The CDR3 protein is CSANRGGEQYF. CDR3 DNA sequence: TGCAGTGCCAACAGGGGCGGCGAGCAGTACTTC.

This clonotype was seen more than once but under ten times. This chain joins TRBV20-1 and TRBJ2-7, with 12 bases fitting TRBD2. This CDR3 is 15 amino acids long. Germline trimming cut 1 base from V and 5 bases from J; bases unmatched to any gene: 6. Per the germline V gene, CDR1 is DFQATT and CDR2 is SNEGSKA (reference sequence). As DNA, the CDR3 is TGCAGTGCTAGAGGACCTAGCGGGAGGGCCGACGAGCAGTACTTC. This translates into CSARGPSGRADEQYF.

This clonotype was seen a handful of times. The rearrangement joins TRBV10-3 to TRBJ2-5; D possibly corresponds to TRBD1 (6 bases). Trimming removed 2 bases at V and 3 bases at J, with 10 bases between. This CDR3 spans 14 amino acids. CDR1 ENHRY and CDR2 SYGVKD come from the germline V gene. CDR3 bases: TGTGCCATCAGTGAGCAGGGGTTAGAAGAGACCCAGTACTTC. It translates to CAISEQGLEETQYF.

This clonotype was counted only a few times. This rearrangement joins TRBV7-9 to TRBJ2-7, with 12 positions matching TRBD1. Losses at the gene ends were 2 bases for V and 4 bases for J; bases not matched to a gene: 9. Looked up from germline, CDR1 is SEHNR and CDR2 is FQNEAQ (reference sequence). The CDR3 runs 17 residues. The CDR3 coding sequence is TGTGCCAGCAGCTTACGCGACTTGGGACAGGGGGCATACGAGCAGTACTTC. Protein product: CASSLRDLGQGAYEQYF.

The V call is TRBV7-2, the J call TRBJ1-5; D is possibly TRBD1 (6 bases). CDR1 SGHTA and CDR2 FQGNSA come from the germline V gene. Trimming left V 4 bases short and J 1 base short, with 17 bases between. The CDR3 consists of 17 residues. CDR3 amino acids: CASSSLGAGWSNQPQHF. The CDR3 coding sequence is TGTGCCAGCAGCTCATTGGGGGCGGGATGGAGCAATCAGCCCCAGCATTTT.

This clonotype was seen more than once but under ten times. At one boundary the junction diverges from the germline segment, which might be a read error. The chain carries TRBV7-2 and TRBJ2-7; TRBD1 matches 9 bases. The V gene's germline CDR1 is SGHTA and CDR2 FQGNSA. CDR3 length: 17 amino acids. The CDR3 here is CASSSSPGTGTAYEQYF. CDR3 in DNA: TGTGCCAGCAGCTCGAGTCCCGGGACAGGGACTGCTTACGAGCAATACTTC.

This clonotype was recorded a few times. The J gene is TRBJ2-5, the V gene TRBV6-6, with D tentatively TRBD1 or TRBD2 (5 bases each). The germline CDR1 and CDR2 sequences are MNHNY and SVGAGI (reference sequence). Deletions cut 7 bases from V and 2 bases from J, with 20 bases between. This CDR3 is built from 16 residues. The CDR3 is CASTLGTGTTQETQYF. In DNA form, the CDR3 reads TGTGCCAGCACCTTAGGTACCGGGACGACGCAAGAGACCCAGTACTTC.

The chain couples TRBV7-9 to TRBJ2-5; D is perhaps TRBD2 (5 bases). V was shortened by 4 bases and J by 5 bases, with 14 bases between the two germline ends. CDR3 length: 14 residues. From germline, CDR1 is SEHNR and CDR2 FQNEAQ (reference sequence). The CDR3 region has the DNA TGTGCCAGCAGCTCCACGTGGGAGTGGGAGACCCAGTACTTC. It is translated as CASSSTWEWETQYF.

This clonotype came up a few times. The chain combines TRBV7-9 with TRBJ2-3, with a tentative D call TRBD1 (6 bases). Germline lookup yields CDR1 SEHNR and CDR2 FQNEAQ (reference sequence). The CDR3 consists of 15 residues. The V gene lost 4 bases and the J gene lost 0 bases, with 11 bases spanning the gap. The CDR3 loop reads CASSSDRPSTDTQYF. The DNA for the CDR3 is TGTGCCAGCAGCTCGGACAGACCCAGCACAGATACGCAGTATTTT.

This clonotype was seen only a few times. The rearrangement uses TRBV29-1 and TRBJ2-5; 7 nucleotides line up with TRBD1. Germline assignment: CDR1 SQVTM and CDR2 ANQGSEA. The ends lost 5 bases at V and 5 bases at J; junction bases unmatched: 5. The CDR3 covers 12 residues. CDR3 amino acids: CSVTGAVETQYF. CDR3 DNA: TGCAGCGTTACAGGGGCGGTGGAGACCCAGTACTTC. Full variable domain (rest looked up from reference TRBV29-1 and TRBJ2-5): SAVISQKPSRDICQRGTSLTIQCQVDSQVTMMFWYRQQPGQSLTLIATANQGSEATYESGFVIDKFPISRPNLTFSTLTVSNMSPEDSSIYLCSVTGAVETQYFGPGTRLLVL.